This entry lists 23 T cell receptor beta chains sequenced from one sample in a study of T cell changes during pregnancy in multiple sclerosis. Clones were sequenced by immunoSEQ multiplex PCR, and TCRdb holds only the in-frame ones, with some missing. The sample consists of approximately 100,000 clones, roughly nine tenths of them appearing once. The sample consisted of peripheral blood, taken after pregnancy. The receptor set was obtained from a female donor with multiple sclerosis, enrolled in a pregnancy study.

V gene TRBV27 combines with J gene TRBJ2-2; D is perhaps TRBD2 (6 bases). Per the germline V gene, CDR1 is MNHEY and CDR2 is SMNVEV (reference sequence). V was shortened by 7 bases and J by 0 bases, with 12 bases between the two germline ends. The CDR3 has 15 amino acids. This chain's CDR3 is CASKRGFANTGELFF. For the CDR3, the DNA is TGTGCCAGCAAACGGGGGTTCGCGAACACCGGGGAGCTGTTTTTT.

The gene calls are TRBV29-1 and TRBJ2-5; D is unresolved. V shed 1 base and J shed 2 bases, with 8 bases lying between them. Germline V gene data show CDR1 as SQVTM and CDR2 as ANQGSEA. The CDR3 runs 13 residues. The CDR3 coding sequence is TGCAGCGTTGAAGCTAGACCGCAAGAGACCCAGTACTTC. Translation gives CSVEARPQETQYF.

The rearrangement links TRBV2 to TRBJ2-5, with 9 positions matching TRBD1. From germline, CDR1 is SNHLY and CDR2 FYNNEI. V gave up 3 bases and J gave up 6 bases; unmatched junction bases: 8. This CDR3 is 15 amino acids long. CDR3 sequence: CASSDRDREKKTQYF. DNA of the CDR3: TGTGCCAGCAGTGATAGGGACAGGGAGAAAAAGACCCAGTACTTC.

The CDR3 here is CASSPGTDGAYEQYF. In nucleotides, the CDR3 is TGTGCCAGCAGTCCGGGGACTGATGGCGCCTACGAGCAGTACTTC. The gene calls are TRBV6-5 and TRBJ2-7; tentative D call: TRBD2 (6 bases). V lost 5 bases to trimming and J lost 2 bases, with 16 bases between them. The germline V gene encodes CDR1 MNHEY and CDR2 SVGAGI. The CDR3 consists of 15 residues.

This clone appeared once. The V call is TRBV7-8, the J call TRBJ1-1; D is undetermined. Germline V gene lookup returns CDR1 SGHVS and CDR2 FQNEAQ. The CDR3 is 15 amino acids. The V and J ends lost 3 bases and 0 bases respectively, with 11 bases between them. The CDR3 DNA reads as TGTGCCAGCAGCTTCCGCGTGGGCTTGAACACTGAAGCTTTCTTT. Protein: CASSFRVGLNTEAFF.

This chain joins TRBV10-3 and TRBJ2-3; 13 bases agree with TRBD2. This CDR3 spans 16 amino acids. CDR1 and CDR2 from the germline V gene are ENHRY and SYGVKD. V shed 4 bases, J shed 6 bases, and the junction held 7 bases outside the gene matches. The CDR3 DNA reads TGTGCCATCAGTGGGGGACTAGCGGGAAGGTCCGATACGCAGTATTTT. It translates to CAISGGLAGRSDTQYF.

This clone appeared once. The rearrangement joins TRBV5-1 to TRBJ2-1; D possibly corresponds to TRBD2 (7 bases). Trimming shortened V by 0 bases and J by 10 bases, and 14 bases separated the two germline ends. This CDR3 has 14 amino acids. Germline CDR1 SGHRS, CDR2 YFSETQ. The chain's CDR3 is CASSLDGGAGEQFF. The DNA for the CDR3 is TGCGCCAGCAGCTTGGATGGGGGGGCCGGGGAGCAGTTCTTC. The complete variable domain, with remaining parts taken from reference TRBV5-1 and TRBJ2-1, reads KAGVTQTPRYLIKTRGQQVTLSCSPISGHRSVSWYQQTPGQGLQFLFEYFSETQRNKGNFPGRFSGRQFSNSRSEMNVSTLELGDSALYLCASSLDGGAGEQFFGPGTRLTVL.

The V and J genes are TRBV18 and TRBJ2-7; a weak D match, TRBD2 (5 bases). Germline V gives CDR1 KGHSH, CDR2 LQKENI. Trimming removed 3 bases from V and 7 bases from J, with 16 bases in between. CDR3 length equals 14 residues. CDR3 amino acids: CASSPSPPRREQYF. CDR3 coding DNA: TGTGCCAGCTCACCTTCCCCCCCCAGGAGGGAGCAGTACTTC.

The rearrangement joins TRBV7-9 to TRBJ1-3, with TRBD1 identical over 7 bases. In germline, CDR1 is SEHNR, CDR2 FQNEAQ (reference sequence). There are 15 residues in the CDR3. V lost 5 bases, J lost 4 bases, and 8 bases stayed unmatched. This chain's CDR3 is CASSLEGAPGNTIYF. CDR3 in DNA: TGTGCCAGCAGCCTGGAGGGGGCGCCGGGAAACACCATATATTTT.

The table lists this clone with a count of one. This rearrangement joins TRBV2 to TRBJ2-2; 8 nucleotides match TRBD2. Germline values: CDR1 SNHLY, CDR2 FYNNEI. Trimming at V came to 8 bases and at J to 3 bases, leaving 2 bases not matched to a gene. The CDR3 contains 13 residues. The CDR3 reads CASRGGDTGELFF. Here the CDR3 DNA reads TGTGCCAGCCGGGGGGGGGACACCGGGGAGCTGTTTTTT.

This sequence joins TRBV29-1 and TRBJ2-5; D is uncertain. The germline V gene encodes CDR1 SQVTM and CDR2 ANQGSEA. The CDR3 is 10 amino acids. Trimming removed 7 bases at V and 1 base at J, with 4 bases between. This chain's CDR3 is CSGAQETQYF. DNA for the CDR3: TGCAGCGGCGCCCAAGAGACCCAGTACTTC.

V usage is TRBV11-2 and J usage is TRBJ2-5; 7 bases fit TRBD2. V shed 0 bases, J shed 5 bases, and the junction held 9 bases outside the gene matches. Germline V gene lookup returns CDR1 SGHAT and CDR2 FQNNGV. The CDR3 sequence is 16 residues long. The CDR3 nucleotides read TGTGCCAGCAGCTTAGACTGGCTAGCGGTTCGGGAGACCCAGTACTTC. Its translation is CASSLDWLAVRETQYF. Supplemented by reference TRBV11-2 and TRBJ2-5, the full variable domain reads EAGVAQSPRYKIIEKRQSVAFWCNPISGHATLYWYQQILGQGPKLLIQFQNNGVVDDSQLPKDRFSAERLKGVDSTLKIQPAKLEDSAVYLCASSLDWLAVRETQYFGPGTRLLVL.

The chain couples TRBV5-1 to TRBJ2-7; 8 nucleotides agree with TRBD2. CDR1 and CDR2 (germline): SGHRS, YFSETQ. CDR3 length: 18 amino acids. The ends lost 2 bases at V and 1 base at J; junction bases unmatched: 14. CDR3 DNA: TGCGCCAGCAGCTTTGACCGGGAGGGGGGCCAAGGGTCCTACGAGCAGTACTTC. It specifies CASSFDREGGQGSYEQYF.

The genes are TRBV6-6 and TRBJ1-1; maybe TRBD1 (6 bases). V was cut by 7 bases and J by 3 bases, with 21 bases left in between. Germline values: CDR1 MNHNY, CDR2 SVGAGI (reference sequence). The CDR3 runs to 16 residues. CDR3: CASTSSGGRLDTEAFF. CDR3 in DNA: TGTGCCAGCACCTCATCCGGGGGGCGTTTGGACACTGAAGCTTTCTTT.

The rearrangement joins TRBV6-1 to TRBJ2-7, with D possibly being TRBD2 (6 bases). The CDR3 consists of 13 residues. Germline V lookup: CDR1 MNHNS, CDR2 SASEGT. V was shortened by 4 bases and J by 6 bases, with 13 bases between the two germline ends. The CDR3 sequence: CASSVEGSSEQYF. The CDR3 nucleotides read TGTGCCAGCAGTGTGGAGGGGAGTAGCGAGCAGTACTTC.

This chain uses TRBV2 with TRBJ2-3; perhaps TRBD2 as D (6 bases). Trimming stripped 6 bases from V and 6 bases from J, with 10 bases between. In germline, CDR1 is SNHLY, CDR2 FYNNEI. This CDR3 contains 12 residues. In DNA form, the CDR3 reads TGTGCCAGCAGAGTCGGGAGTGATACGCAGTATTTT. Translated, it gives CASRVGSDTQYF.

The gene calls are TRBV18 and TRBJ2-7; 9 bases line up with TRBD1. CDR1 is KGHSH and CDR2 is LQKENI in the germline V gene. V lost 3 bases to trimming and J lost 4 bases; unmatched junction nucleotides: 10. The CDR3 totals 16 residues. CDR3 protein: CASSPGLGQGRYEQYF. The DNA for the CDR3 is TGTGCCAGCTCACCTGGTTTAGGACAGGGGAGATACGAGCAGTACTTC. The variable domain in full, with the rest retrieved from reference TRBV18 and TRBJ2-7, is NAGVMQNPRHLVRRRGQEARLRCSPMKGHSHVYWYRQLPEEGLKFMVYLQKENIIDESGMPKERFSAEFPKEGPSILRIQQVVRGDSAAYFCASSPGLGQGRYEQYFGPGTRLTVT.

DNA of the CDR3: TGTGCCAGCAGCTACCAGGCAGGGGGCGCCCGGGAGACCCAGTACTTC. Protein sequence: CASSYQAGGARETQYF. The chain couples TRBV5-4 to TRBJ2-5, with 8 bases identical to TRBD1. Germline lookup yields CDR1 SGHNT and CDR2 YYREEE (reference sequence). The J segment lost 5 bases and the V segment lost 3 bases, leaving 12 bases of the junction unmatched. CDR3 size: 16 residues.

The chain couples TRBV2 to TRBJ2-7; D is unclear. The V gene lost 6 bases and the J gene lost 0 bases, with 6 bases spanning the gap. CDR1 is SNHLY and CDR2 is FYNNEI in the germline V gene. The CDR3 contains 12 residues. CDR3 sequence reads: CASRRGSYEQYF. The CDR3 DNA follows: TGTGCCAGCAGGAGAGGCTCCTACGAGCAGTACTTC.

J is TRBJ2-6 and V is TRBV30; possibly TRBD1 for D (5 bases). Germline V CDR1 and CDR2: GTSNPN, SVGIG (reference sequence). Trimming pared 5 bases from V and 3 bases from J, leaving 11 bases between. The CDR3 has 14 residues. The CDR3 region is CAWGAGDGANVLTF. CDR3 coding DNA: TGTGCCTGGGGGGCCGGAGATGGGGCCAACGTCCTGACTTTC.

The chain uses TRBV11-2 and TRBJ2-3; D is unresolved. The CDR3 spans 12 residues. Deletions cut 5 bases from V and 3 bases from J, with 6 bases between. CDR1 SGHAT and CDR2 FQNNGV come from the germline V gene. DNA of the CDR3: TGTGCCAGCAGCCGGTTGACAGATACGCAGTATTTT. It encodes CASSRLTDTQYF.

The chain couples TRBV9 to TRBJ2-5; 8 bases map to TRBD2. Looked up from germline, CDR1 is SGDLS and CDR2 is YYNGEE. The CDR3 extends over 15 amino acids. J gave up 3 bases and V 7 bases, and 11 bases lay outside the gene matches. The CDR3, as DNA: TGTGCCAGCTCCCTGGCGGGGGGACCTAAAGAGACCCAGTACTTC. This codes for CASSLAGGPKETQYF.

Comment on this clone: The identical CDR3 is also encoded by other nucleotide sequences in the sample. The rearrangement uses TRBV18 and TRBJ2-7; 9 bases are a match to TRBD1. Germline-derived CDR1 and CDR2 are KGHSH and LQKENI. With V trimmed by 2 bases and J by 4 bases, 3 bases remained unmatched. The CDR3 consists of 14 residues. As DNA, the CDR3 is TGTGCCAGCTCACCAGCCGGACAGGGGTACGAGCAGTACTTC. Translated: CASSPAGQGYEQYF.